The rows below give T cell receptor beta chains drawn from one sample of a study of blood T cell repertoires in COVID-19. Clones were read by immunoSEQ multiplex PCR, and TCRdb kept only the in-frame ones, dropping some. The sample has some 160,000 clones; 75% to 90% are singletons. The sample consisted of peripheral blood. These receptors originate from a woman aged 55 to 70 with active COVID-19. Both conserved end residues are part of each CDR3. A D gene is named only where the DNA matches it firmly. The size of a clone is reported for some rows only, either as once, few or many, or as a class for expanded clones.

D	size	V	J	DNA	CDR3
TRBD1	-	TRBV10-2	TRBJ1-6	TGCGCCAGCAACGGCCAGGGGGTGGATGGTTCACCCCTCCACTTT	CASNGQGVDGSPLHF
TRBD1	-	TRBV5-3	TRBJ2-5	TGTGCCAGAAGGAGAAGGGGGCGAGAGACCCAGTACTTC	CARRRRGRETQYF
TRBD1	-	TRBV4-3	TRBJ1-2	TGCGCCAGCAGCCAGGCTAGGACAGGTTCGTACTATGGCTACACCTTC	CASSQARTGSYYGYTF
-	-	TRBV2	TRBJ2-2	TGTGCCAGCAGTCCCGGGGGACTCACCGGGGAGCTGTTTTTT	CASSPGGLTGELFF
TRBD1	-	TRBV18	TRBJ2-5	TGTGCCAGCTCACCCTCGAGACAGGGAAGGGAGACCCAGTACTTC	CASSPSRQGRETQYF
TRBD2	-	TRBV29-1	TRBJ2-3	TGCAGCGTTGAATATCTAGCGGGCTTCACAGATACGCAGTATTTT	CSVEYLAGFTDTQYF
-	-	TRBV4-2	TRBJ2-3	TGTGCCAGCAGCCACTCCACGGCGCCGGGAGATACGCAGTATTTT	CASSHSTAPGDTQYF
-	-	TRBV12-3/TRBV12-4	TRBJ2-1	TGTGCCAGCAGCCGGACATTTAATGAGCAGTTCTTC	CASSRTFNEQFF
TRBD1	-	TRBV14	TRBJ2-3	TGTGCCAGCAGCCGGGACAGGCGGACAGATACGCAGTATTTT	CASSRDRRTDTQYF
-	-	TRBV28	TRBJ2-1	TGTGCCAGCAGTTTAGGGACGGAGGGATCGCAGTTCTTC	CASSLGTEGSQFF
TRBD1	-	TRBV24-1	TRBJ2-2	TGTGCCACCAGTGATGTGGGACAGAAGAGGACCGGGGAGCTGTTTTTT	CATSDVGQKRTGELFF
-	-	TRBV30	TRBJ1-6	TGTGCCTGGAGTGTAAGGGAGAATTCACCCCTCCACTTT	CAWSVRENSPLHF
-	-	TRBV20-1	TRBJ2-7	TGCAGTGTGCAGCGCGGCGAGCAGTACTTC	CSVQRGEQYF
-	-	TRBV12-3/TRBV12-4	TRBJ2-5	TGTGCCAGCAGTTTAGGGGACTCCCAGTACTTC	CASSLGDSQYF
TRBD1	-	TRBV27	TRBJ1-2	TGTGCCAGCAGACTCAGGGGGTCAGTCTATGGCTACACCTTC	CASRLRGSVYGYTF
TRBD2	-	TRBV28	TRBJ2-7	TGTGCCAGCAGTTTAGCGGGAGGGCCGATCTCCTACGAGCAGTACTTC	CASSLAGGPISYEQYF
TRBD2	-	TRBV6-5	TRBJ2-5	TGTGCCAGCAGCCCGGTGGGGAGGGTGGGAGTGGGCCAGTACTTC	CASSPVGRVGVGQYF
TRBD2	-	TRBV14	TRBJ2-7	TGTGCCAGCAGCCAAGGCCTAGCGGGGGTCAGGCAGTACTTC	CASSQGLAGVRQYF
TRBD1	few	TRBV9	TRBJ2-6	TGTGCCAGCAGGTGGGAAGGGGGCGGCTCTGGGGCCAACGTCCTGACTTTC	CASRWEGGGSGANVLTF
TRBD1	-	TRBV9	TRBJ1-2	TGTGCCAGCAGCGTAGCGACAGGGCTAGACTATGGCTACACCTTC	CASSVATGLDYGYTF
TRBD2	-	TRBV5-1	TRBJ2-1	TGCGCCAGCAGCTTGTGGACTAGCGGTTACAATGAGCAGTTCTTC	CASSLWTSGYNEQFF
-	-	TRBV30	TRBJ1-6	TGTGCCTGGAGTGGGGCCGGGGGTCTGCATAATTCACCCCTCCACTTT	CAWSGAGGLHNSPLHF
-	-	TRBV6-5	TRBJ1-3	TGTGCCAGCAGAGGGCAGGGCTCGGGAAACACCATATATTTT	CASRGQGSGNTIYF
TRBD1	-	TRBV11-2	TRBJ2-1	TGTGCCAGCAGCTTGGGACAGGGAGTTTGGAATGAGCAGTTCTTC	CASSLGQGVWNEQFF
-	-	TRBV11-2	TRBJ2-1	TGTGCCAGCAGCTCCGGGATTGGGGTCAATGAGCAGTTCTTC	CASSSGIGVNEQFF
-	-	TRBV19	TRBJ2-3	TGTGCCAGTAGTATACAAGCGGCCTCTAGCACAGATACGCAGTATTTT	CASSIQAASSTDTQYF
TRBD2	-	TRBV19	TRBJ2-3	TGTGCCAGTAGTAAGGGACTTGGCGGCGGGAGTCTGACAGATACGCAGTATTTT	CASSKGLGGGSLTDTQYF
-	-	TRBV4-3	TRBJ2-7	TGCGCCAGCAGCCAAGACAGTCTCTCCTACGAGCAGTACTTC	CASSQDSLSYEQYF
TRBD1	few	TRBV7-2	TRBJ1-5	TGTGCCAGCAGCCAAACCAGGGGGCGGGATCAGCCCCAGCATTTT	CASSQTRGRDQPQHF
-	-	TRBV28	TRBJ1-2	TGTGCCAGCAGTTTAGTGGTACAGGCCCCCCGTAGCGGCTATGGCTACACCTTC	CASSLVVQAPRSGYGYTF
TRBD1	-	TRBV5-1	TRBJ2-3	TGCGCCAGCAGCTTACAGGGGGCGCGGGGCACAGATACGCAGTATTTT	CASSLQGARGTDTQYF
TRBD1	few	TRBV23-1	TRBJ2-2	TGCGCCAGCAGATGCCGGGACAGGGACACCGGGGAGCTGTTTTTT	CASRCRDRDTGELFF
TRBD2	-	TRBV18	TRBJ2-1	TGTGCCAGCTCACCTCGAACGACTAGCGGGAGGGACAATGAGCAGTTCTTC	CASSPRTTSGRDNEQFF
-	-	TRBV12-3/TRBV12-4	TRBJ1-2	TGTGCCAGCAGTTTGGGGAGGGTCTATGGCTACACCTTC	CASSLGRVYGYTF
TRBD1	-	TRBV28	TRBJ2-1	TGTGCCAGCAAGAGGACAGGCGGCTCCTACAATGAGCAGTTCTTC	CASKRTGGSYNEQFF
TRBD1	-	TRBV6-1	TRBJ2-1	TGTGCCAGCAGTGAAGAGACAGGGGTCTATGAGCAGTTCTTC	CASSEETGVYEQFF
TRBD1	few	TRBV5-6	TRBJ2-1	TGTGCCAGCAGATCCGGGACAGGATCATACAATGAGCAGTTCTTC	CASRSGTGSYNEQFF
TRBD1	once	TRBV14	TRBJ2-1	TGTGCCAGCAGCAAGGGGGCGTACAATGAGCAGTTCTTC	CASSKGAYNEQFF
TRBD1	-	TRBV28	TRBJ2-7	TGTGCCAGCAGTCACACTGTATTTGCAGACAGGGAAAGTTACTACGAGCAGTACTTC	CASSHTVFADRESYYEQYF
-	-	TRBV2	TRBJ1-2	TGTGCCAGCAAGGCGGGTTTGAGTGGCTACACCTTC	CASKAGLSGYTF
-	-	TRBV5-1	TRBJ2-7	TGCGCCAGCAGACAAAGCCCTAGTCCCCCCTACGAGCAGTACTTC	CASRQSPSPPYEQYF
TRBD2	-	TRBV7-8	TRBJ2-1	TGTGCCTCCTTGTCGGGGAGGCTAGCGGGAGGCCCCTACAATGAGCAGTTCTTC	CASLSGRLAGGPYNEQFF
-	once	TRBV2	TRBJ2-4	TGTGCCAGCAGTGACCCATCCTCATTATTCAGGGGAGCCAAAAACATTCAGTACTTC	CASSDPSSLFRGAKNIQYF
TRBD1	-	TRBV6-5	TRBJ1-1	TGTGCCAGCAGTTACGGGACAGGTCATGAAGCTTTCTTT	CASSYGTGHEAFF
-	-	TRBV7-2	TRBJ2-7	TGTGCCAGCAGCTTAGCCAGGGTAGACGGGTACGAGCAGTACTTC	CASSLARVDGYEQYF
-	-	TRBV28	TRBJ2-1	TGTGCCAGCAGGCAAAATGGGGAGAATGAGCAGTTCTTC	CASRQNGENEQFF
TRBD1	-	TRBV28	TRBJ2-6	TGTGCCAGCAGCCCCCAGGACAGGGGACGCAGGGTTCCTGGGGCCAACGTCCTGACTTTC	CASSPQDRGRRVPGANVLTF
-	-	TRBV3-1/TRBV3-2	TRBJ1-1	TGTGCCAGCAGCCCGTCGGGTACGACTGAAGCTTTCTTT	CASSPSGTTEAFF
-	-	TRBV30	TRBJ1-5	TGTGCCTGGGGTACGGGGGGCAATCAGCCCCAGCATTTT	CAWGTGGNQPQHF
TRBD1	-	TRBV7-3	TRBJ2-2	TGTGCCAGCAGCCCCGGACAGGGGGATTACACCGGGGAGCTGTTTTTT	CASSPGQGDYTGELFF
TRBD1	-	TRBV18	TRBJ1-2	TGTGCCAGCTCACCAGGACAGGGTAGTGGCTACACCTTC	CASSPGQGSGYTF
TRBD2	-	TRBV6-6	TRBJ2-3	TGTGCCAGCAGTCCCTTGGGACTAGCGGGGAGAGATACGCAGTATTTT	CASSPLGLAGRDTQYF
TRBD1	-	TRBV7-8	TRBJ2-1	TGTGCCAGCAGCTTAGCTCGGACAGGGGGGAACAATGAGCAGTTCTTC	CASSLARTGGNNEQFF
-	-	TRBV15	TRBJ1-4	TGTGCCACCAGCAGAGACGGCCGGGGAGGACTGTTTTTT	CATSRDGRGGLFF